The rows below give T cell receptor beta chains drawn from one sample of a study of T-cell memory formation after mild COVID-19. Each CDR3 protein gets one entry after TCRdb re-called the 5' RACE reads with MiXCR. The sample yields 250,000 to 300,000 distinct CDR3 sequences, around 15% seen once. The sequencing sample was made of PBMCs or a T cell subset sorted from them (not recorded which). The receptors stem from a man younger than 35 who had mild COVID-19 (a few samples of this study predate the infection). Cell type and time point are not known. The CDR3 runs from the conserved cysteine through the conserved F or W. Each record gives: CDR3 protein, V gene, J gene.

CDR3aa: CSAQRIDRDNIQYF; v_gene: TRBV20-1; j_gene: TRBJ2-4
CDR3aa: CASSDQENQPQHF; v_gene: TRBV7-8; j_gene: TRBJ1-5
CDR3aa: CASSTRLLAGANTGELFF; v_gene: TRBV2; j_gene: TRBJ2-2
CDR3aa: CASSWKGPLSDEQFF; v_gene: TRBV5-1; j_gene: TRBJ2-1
CDR3aa: CASSQALRWQVGSPLHF; v_gene: TRBV14; j_gene: TRBJ1-6
CDR3aa: CASSSSSEPQHF; v_gene: TRBV7-9; j_gene: TRBJ1-5
CDR3aa: CASSSAGATYEQYF; v_gene: TRBV3-1; j_gene: TRBJ2-7
CDR3aa: CASSLRTVQETQYF; v_gene: TRBV12-3/TRBV12-4; j_gene: TRBJ2-5
CDR3aa: CASSQDRQETQYF; v_gene: TRBV3-1; j_gene: TRBJ2-5
CDR3aa: CASSQDGTSRRDTQYF; v_gene: TRBV3-1; j_gene: TRBJ2-3
CDR3aa: CASSKVYRMNSPLHF; v_gene: TRBV21-1; j_gene: TRBJ1-6
CDR3aa: CASRDTGFGTQYF; v_gene: TRBV25-1; j_gene: TRBJ2-5
CDR3aa: CASSYPRQGAYTEAFF; v_gene: TRBV6-6; j_gene: TRBJ1-1
CDR3aa: CASSDFSGKGPDTQYF; v_gene: TRBV7-9; j_gene: TRBJ2-3
CDR3aa: CASSFSVPYNEQFF; v_gene: TRBV7-2; j_gene: TRBJ2-1
CDR3aa: CASSFEEITEAFF; v_gene: TRBV12-3/TRBV12-4; j_gene: TRBJ1-1
CDR3aa: CASSYQGPPEAFF; v_gene: TRBV6-5; j_gene: TRBJ1-1
CDR3aa: CASSVLAGSTDTQYF; v_gene: TRBV6-5; j_gene: TRBJ2-3
CDR3aa: CASSRGAGPWDEQFF; v_gene: TRBV4-1; j_gene: TRBJ2-1
CDR3aa: CASSLRTYQETQYF; v_gene: TRBV5-1; j_gene: TRBJ2-5
CDR3aa: CASSPTGTGTGELFF; v_gene: TRBV3-1; j_gene: TRBJ2-2
CDR3aa: CASSLQGLNYNEQFF; v_gene: TRBV18; j_gene: TRBJ2-1
CDR3aa: CSHERGSLTDTQYF; v_gene: TRBV20-1; j_gene: TRBJ2-3
CDR3aa: CASSLGAGEYNEQFF; v_gene: TRBV5-1; j_gene: TRBJ2-1
CDR3aa: CASSQGGTKGAFF; v_gene: TRBV4-2; j_gene: TRBJ1-1
CDR3aa: CASSFPSARAGNTGELFF; v_gene: TRBV7-6; j_gene: TRBJ2-2
CDR3aa: CASSWGLAGGGSYNEQFF; v_gene: TRBV27; j_gene: TRBJ2-1
CDR3aa: CASSLGIWNSPLHF; v_gene: TRBV12-3/TRBV12-4; j_gene: TRBJ1-6
CDR3aa: CASSQPDSPFYGYTF; v_gene: TRBV4-3; j_gene: TRBJ1-2
CDR3aa: CASSLTSGTGGYGYTF; v_gene: TRBV5-5; j_gene: TRBJ1-2
CDR3aa: CASSLRDKSTDTQYF; v_gene: TRBV28; j_gene: TRBJ2-3
CDR3aa: CASSPAHRAGGYTF; v_gene: TRBV28; j_gene: TRBJ1-2
CDR3aa: CSASATSGVRKTQYF; v_gene: TRBV20-1; j_gene: TRBJ2-5
CDR3aa: CASSYSGATGYTF; v_gene: TRBV6-5; j_gene: TRBJ1-2
CDR3aa: CASSLGQGTDEQYF; v_gene: TRBV7-3; j_gene: TRBJ2-7
CDR3aa: CAWSGAGGMAETQYF; v_gene: TRBV30; j_gene: TRBJ2-5
CDR3aa: CASSFSGGAEETQYF; v_gene: TRBV7-2; j_gene: TRBJ2-5
CDR3aa: CASSQEIVGEQYF; v_gene: TRBV4-1; j_gene: TRBJ2-7
CDR3aa: CASSPPTGVSYEQYF; v_gene: TRBV18; j_gene: TRBJ2-7
CDR3aa: CAMGTPPRQYF; v_gene: TRBV10-3; j_gene: TRBJ2-5
CDR3aa: CAISATGEVTGELFF; v_gene: TRBV10-3; j_gene: TRBJ2-2
CDR3aa: CASGTVYPGELFF; v_gene: TRBV4-1; j_gene: TRBJ2-2
CDR3aa: CASSRPTIGETQYF; v_gene: TRBV4-1; j_gene: TRBJ2-5
CDR3aa: CSAGYYNEQFF; v_gene: TRBV20-1; j_gene: TRBJ2-1
CDR3aa: CASSPRTGAEAFF; v_gene: TRBV4-2; j_gene: TRBJ1-1
CDR3aa: CASSFRTSGGADTQYF; v_gene: TRBV7-2; j_gene: TRBJ2-3
CDR3aa: CASSRTTEAFF; v_gene: TRBV11-1; j_gene: TRBJ1-1